Listed here is a single T cell receptor (beta chain). Between the trimmed V and J ends, which lost 2 bases and 8 bases, there was a span of 6 bases. This CDR3 has 11 residues. The V gene's germline CDR1 is MDHEN and CDR2 SYDVKM. This was the immunoSEQ v3 assay. The protocol was immunoSEQ multiplex PCR, while the TCRdb copy is restricted to in-frame clones and leaves out a portion. The sample consists of about 45,000 clones, 70% to 85% of them appearing once. The entry originates in a study of TIL therapy for anti-PD-1-resistant metastatic lung cancer. Noted time point: pre-treatment sample, taken before nivolumab and TIL therapy.

Sequenced here: blood, sampled at baseline. The V gene is TRBV28, the J gene TRBJ1-1; a possible D gene is TRBD1 (6 bases). This receptor was identified in a man between 65 and 80 years old with non-small cell lung cancer. The CDR3 loop is CASSLGTEAFF. CDR3 nucleotide sequence: TGTGCCAGCAGTTTAGGGACAGAAGCTTTCTTT.